The TCR beta chain under discussion was sequenced for a study of blood T cell repertoires in COVID-19. At the level of the study: Both acute and convalescent COVID-19 samples were obtained from the United States, Italy and Spain. The cDNA or gDNA used as material had been derived from T cells, B-cell-depleted T cells, or PBMCs.

The CDR3 extends over 15 amino acids. The germline V gene encodes CDR1 SGHTS and CDR2 YDEGEE. V lost 0 bases and J lost 6, with 12 bases in between. In the authors' methods: For nucleated cells, counts were estimated from reference gene primer amplification. The data were produced by immunoSEQ multiplex PCR, yet TCRdb's version contains in-frame clones alone and is incomplete. Clonal size and the V and J genes are those of that table, whereas D and trimming came from the DNA. This sample yields tens of thousands of clones, of which about four fifths are seen a single time; approximately 44% belongs to the top ten.

The clonotype originates from an elderly woman with active or convalescent COVID-19. The chain joins TRBV5-8 to TRBJ2-2; no clear D gene. The sample comprised peripheral blood. The CDR3 sequence: CASSLESAKAGELFF. Here the CDR3 DNA reads TGTGCCAGCAGCTTGGAGAGCGCCAAGGCCGGGGAGCTGTTTTTT.